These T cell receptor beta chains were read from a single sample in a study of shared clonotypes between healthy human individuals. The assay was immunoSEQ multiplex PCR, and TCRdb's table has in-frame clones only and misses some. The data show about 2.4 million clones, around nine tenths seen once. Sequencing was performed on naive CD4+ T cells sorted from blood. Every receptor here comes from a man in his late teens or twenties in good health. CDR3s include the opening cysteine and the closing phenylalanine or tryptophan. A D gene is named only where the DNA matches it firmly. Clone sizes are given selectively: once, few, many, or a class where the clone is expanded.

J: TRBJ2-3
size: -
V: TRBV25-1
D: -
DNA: TGTGCCAGCAGTGAGTCAACCGGGAGCGCAGATACGCAGTATTTT
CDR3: CASSESTGSADTQYF

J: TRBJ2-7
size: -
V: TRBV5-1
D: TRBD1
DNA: TGCGCCAGCAGCCAGGGACAGGGGAGCACCTACGAGCAGTACTTC
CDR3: CASSQGQGSTYEQYF

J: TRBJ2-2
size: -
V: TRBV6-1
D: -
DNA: TGTGCCAGCAGTGCAGATGGGGTTTATACCGGGGAGCTGTTTTTT
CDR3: CASSADGVYTGELFF

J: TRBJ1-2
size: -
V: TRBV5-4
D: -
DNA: TGTGCCAGCAGCGCGGGTCGAAAAAACGGGGCCTATGGCTACACCTTC
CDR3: CASSAGRKNGAYGYTF

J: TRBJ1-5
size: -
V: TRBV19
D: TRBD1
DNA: TGTGCCAGTAGTACGGACGCTACAGGGGTGAAAAATCAGCCCCAGCATTTT
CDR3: CASSTDATGVKNQPQHF

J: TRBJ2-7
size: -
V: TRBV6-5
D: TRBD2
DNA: TGTGCCAGCAGTTGGACTAGCGGTGGCTACGAGCAGTACTTC
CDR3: CASSWTSGGYEQYF

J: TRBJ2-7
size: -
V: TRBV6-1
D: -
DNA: TGTGCCAGCAGTGACGGGGCCTCCTACGAGCAGTACTTC
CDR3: CASSDGASYEQYF

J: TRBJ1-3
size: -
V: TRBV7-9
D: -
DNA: TGTGCCAGCAGCACTAGAGAGGGACAAGCTGGAAACACCATATATTTT
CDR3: CASSTREGQAGNTIYF

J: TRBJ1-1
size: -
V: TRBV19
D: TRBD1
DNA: TGTGCCAGTAGTGGCACCACAGGGGCGACAATGAACACTGAAGCTTTCTTT
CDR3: CASSGTTGATMNTEAFF

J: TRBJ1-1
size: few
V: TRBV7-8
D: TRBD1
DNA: TGTGCCAGCAGCTTAGACAGGGGCACTGAAGCTTTCTTT
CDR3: CASSLDRGTEAFF

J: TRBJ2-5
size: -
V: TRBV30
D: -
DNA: TGTGCCTGGAGGATAGGAGAGACCCAGTACTTC
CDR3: CAWRIGETQYF

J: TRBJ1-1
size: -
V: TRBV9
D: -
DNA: TGTGCCAGCAGCACCGCCCGGGGGAAGGGCACTGAAGCTTTCTTT
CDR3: CASSTARGKGTEAFF

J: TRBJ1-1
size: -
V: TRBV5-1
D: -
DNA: TGCGCCAGCAGCTTGGCCTTCGGGGGTAGGAACACTGAAGCTTTCTTT
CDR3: CASSLAFGGRNTEAFF

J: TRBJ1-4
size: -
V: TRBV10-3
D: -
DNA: TGTGCCATCAGTAAGGGGTCTACTAATGAAAAACTGTTTTTT
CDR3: CAISKGSTNEKLFF

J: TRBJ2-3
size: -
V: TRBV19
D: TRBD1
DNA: TGTGCCAGTAGTCCCAGACAGGGGGCAGATACGCAGTATTTT
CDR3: CASSPRQGADTQYF

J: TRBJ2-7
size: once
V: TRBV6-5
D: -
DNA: TGTGCCAGCAGCCAAGGACAGCCCTACGAGCAGTACTTC
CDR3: CASSQGQPYEQYF

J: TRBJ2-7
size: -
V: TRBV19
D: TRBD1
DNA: TGTGCCAGTACCGGGACAGACGCCTACGAGCAGTACTTC
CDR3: CASTGTDAYEQYF

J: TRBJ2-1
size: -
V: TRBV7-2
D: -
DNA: TGTGCCAGCAGCTTAGCCGGGACGAGAGGTGTGTTCTTC
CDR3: CASSLAGTRGVFF

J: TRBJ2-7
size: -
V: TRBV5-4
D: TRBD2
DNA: TGTGCCAGCAGCTTGAGATTTAGCGGGAGATACGAGCAGTACTTC
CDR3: CASSLRFSGRYEQYF

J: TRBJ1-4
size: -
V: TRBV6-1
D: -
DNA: TGTGCCAGCAGTGCCTTGGGACATTCGGGAGCATTTAATGAAAAACTGTTTTTT
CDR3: CASSALGHSGAFNEKLFF

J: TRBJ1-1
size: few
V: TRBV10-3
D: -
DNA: TGTGCCATCAAGGAGGGGTTCACTGAAGCTTTCTTT
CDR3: CAIKEGFTEAFF

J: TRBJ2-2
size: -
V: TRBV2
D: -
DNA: TGTGCCAGCAGCGGGGCGGCCGGGGAGCTGTTTTTT
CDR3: CASSGAAGELFF

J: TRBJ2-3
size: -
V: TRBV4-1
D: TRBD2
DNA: TGCGCCAGCAGCCATCTACTAGCGGGCCCTCGGGTAGATACGCAGTATTTT
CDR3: CASSHLLAGPRVDTQYF

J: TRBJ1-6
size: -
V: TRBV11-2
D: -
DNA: TGTGCCAGCAGCTCGGGACAAAACTATAATTCACCCCTCCACTTT
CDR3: CASSSGQNYNSPLHF

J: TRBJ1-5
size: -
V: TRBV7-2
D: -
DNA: TGTGCCAGCAGCTTAGGTGGAGCCAATCAGCCCCAGCATTTT
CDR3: CASSLGGANQPQHF

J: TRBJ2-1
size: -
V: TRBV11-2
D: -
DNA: TGTGCCAGCAGCTTAGACAGCACCGAGCAGTTCTTC
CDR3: CASSLDSTEQFF

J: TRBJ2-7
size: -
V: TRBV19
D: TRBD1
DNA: TGTGCCAGTAGAGTCGGACAGGGCAACTCCTACGAGCAGTACTTC
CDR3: CASRVGQGNSYEQYF

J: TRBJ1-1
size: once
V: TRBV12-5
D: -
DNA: TGTGCTAGTGAGTTAGGGCCTGAAGCTTTCTTT
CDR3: CASELGPEAFF

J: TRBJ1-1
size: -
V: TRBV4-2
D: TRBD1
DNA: TGTGCCAGCAGCCAACAGGGGGCCGCTGAAGCTTTCTTT
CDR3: CASSQQGAAEAFF

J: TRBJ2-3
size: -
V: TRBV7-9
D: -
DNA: TGTGCCAGCAGCCCGGGAGCGATCACTAGCACAGATACGCAGTATTTT
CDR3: CASSPGAITSTDTQYF

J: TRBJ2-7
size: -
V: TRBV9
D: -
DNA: TGTGCCAGCAGCCCCTCAACAGGGAAGGTGAACGAGCAGTACTTC
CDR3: CASSPSTGKVNEQYF

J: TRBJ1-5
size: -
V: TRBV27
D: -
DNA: TGTGCCAGCAGTCAGATGTCTACCGGGGGCAATCAGCCCCAGCATTTT
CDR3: CASSQMSTGGNQPQHF

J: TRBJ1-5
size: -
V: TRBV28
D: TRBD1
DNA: TGTGCCAGCAGTTTATCCGACAGGGCGGGAGGCAATCAGCCCCAGCATTTT
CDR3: CASSLSDRAGGNQPQHF

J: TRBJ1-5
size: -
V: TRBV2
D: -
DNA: TGTGCCAGCAGTGCGATATATAGCAATCAGCCCCAGCATTTT
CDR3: CASSAIYSNQPQHF

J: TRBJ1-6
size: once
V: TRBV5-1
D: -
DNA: TGCGCCAGCAGCTTTCGGGACACAGCCCTTAATTCACCCCTCCACTTT
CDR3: CASSFRDTALNSPLHF